These 8 T cell receptor beta chains were sequenced from one sample in a study of T cells in localized non-small cell lung cancer. TCRdb's table, derived via immunoSEQ multiplex PCR, lists solely in-frame clones and lacks some. This sample has around 91,000 clones, with over 80% found just once. Sequencing used peripheral blood, obtained before any cancer treatment. Receptors originate from a man aged 40-75 years with stage I squamous cell lung carcinoma.

The chain combines TRBV4-3 with TRBJ1-2; D remains unclear. Germline CDR1 LGHNA, CDR2 YSLEER. This CDR3 contains 15 residues. The V end lost 0 bases, the J end lost 8 bases, and 16 bases lay between the germline ends. CDR3 DNA sequence: TGCGCCAGCAGCCAAGATCGGCAAGGCAGGTCGGGCTACACCTTC. This gives the protein CASSQDRQGRSGYTF.

The V and J genes are TRBV7-9 and TRBJ1-3, with D perhaps matching TRBD1 (6 bases). There are 19 residues in the CDR3. CDR1 SEHNR and CDR2 FQNEAQ come from the germline V gene (reference sequence). V shed 5 bases and J shed 0 bases, with 23 bases lying between them. CDR3 region: CASSPPNRARGPSGNTIYF. CDR3 coding DNA: TGTGCCAGCAGCCCCCCGAATCGGGCCAGGGGACCCTCTGGAAACACCATATATTTT.

V is TRBV9 and J is TRBJ1-2; D not resolved. The V end lost 4 bases, the J end lost 2 bases, and 12 bases lay between the germline ends. The CDR3 loop spans 14 amino acids. The germline V gene encodes CDR1 SGDLS and CDR2 YYNGEE. As DNA, the CDR3 is TGTGCCAGCAGCTCTCATACCCGGAACTATGGCTACACCTTC. Protein: CASSSHTRNYGYTF.

The chain links TRBV13 to TRBJ2-7, with 8 bases fitting TRBD1. The length of the CDR3 is 15 residues. The junction had 10 bases not matched to a gene; V was cut back by 5 bases and J by 4 bases. Germline-derived CDR1 and CDR2 are PRHDT and FYEKMQ (reference sequence). The CDR3 protein is CASSPSTGEKYEQYF. CDR3 coding DNA: TGTGCCAGCAGCCCATCGACAGGGGAAAAGTACGAGCAGTACTTC.

The V call is TRBV7-8, the J call TRBJ1-5; TRBD1 might be the D (5 bases). V dropped 6 bases and J dropped 6 bases, with 12 bases sitting between them. Looked up from germline, CDR1 is SGHVS and CDR2 is FQNEAQ. The length of the CDR3 is 13 residues. The DNA for the CDR3 is TGTGCCAGCAGGGAGAGTGGGGGTCAGCCCCAGCATTTT. Its protein is CASRESGGQPQHF.

The chain joins TRBV11-2 to TRBJ2-6, with a possible D match to TRBD1 (5 bases). The germline V and J ends were trimmed by 5 bases and 2 bases, with 13 bases remaining between them. Germline loops: CDR1 SGHAT, CDR2 FQNNGV. This CDR3 spans 16 amino acids. CDR3 nucleotides: TGTGCCAGCAGCAAAAGGACACTTACTGGGGCCAACGTCCTGACTTTC. It translates to CASSKRTLTGANVLTF.

The sample holds one count of this clone. This chain joins TRBV19 and TRBJ1-1, with D perhaps matching TRBD1 (6 bases). Germline V gene lookup returns CDR1 LNHDA and CDR2 SQIVND (reference sequence). V was shortened by 5 bases and J by 3 bases, with 10 bases between the two germline ends. The CDR3 is 13 residues long. CDR3 in amino acids: CASSRQADTEAFF. The CDR3 bases are TGTGCCAGTAGTCGACAGGCAGACACTGAAGCTTTCTTT. Complete variable domain (other parts from reference TRBV19 and TRBJ1-1): DGGITQSPKYLFRKEGQNVTLSCEQNLNHDAMYWYRQDPGQGLRLIYYSQIVNDFQKGDIAEGYSVSREKKESFPLTVTSAQKNPTAFYLCASSRQADTEAFFGQGTRLTVV.

The chain recombines TRBV5-1 with TRBJ1-4; TRBD1 matches 7 bases. The V segment lost 6 bases and the J segment 4 bases; nucleotides outside the gene matches: 9. The length of the CDR3 is 15 residues. Germline V CDR1 and CDR2: SGHRS, YFSETQ. CDR3 amino acids: CASTPGTAINEKLFF. Written as DNA, the CDR3 is TGCGCCAGCACCCCCGGGACAGCAATTAATGAAAAACTGTTTTTT.